The clone carrying this TCR beta chain appeared once. What it binds is not known. The source of the sample is a study of fetal regulatory T cell absence and autoimmunity. Points from the study as a whole: In IPEX syndrome, oligoclonal enrichment was read as supporting prenatal antigen-driven autoimmunity in the pancreas. Some top pancreas TCR clones were over 90-fold enriched versus cord blood.

Method: immunoSEQ multiplex PCR; TCRdb's copy keeps in-frame clones and lacks some. The sample lists 85,000 to 100,000 clones, 55% to 75% occurring once. V lost 1 base and J lost 8, with 6 bases in between. The CDR3 loop spans 12 amino acids. Looked up from germline, CDR1 is MGHRA and CDR2 is YSYEKL. This TCR derives from a male donor with IPEX syndrome. The V and J genes are TRBV4-1 and TRBJ2-1, with no clear D. The sequenced material came from pancreas tissue. The CDR3 DNA follows: TGCGCCAGCAGCCAAGGATGGGATGAGCAGTTCTTC. Its translation is CASSQGWDEQFF.